The 32 T cell receptor beta chains listed next were all sequenced from one sample in a study of T cell changes during pregnancy in multiple sclerosis. Assay: immunoSEQ multiplex PCR; the TCRdb copy retains only in-frame clones and omits some. Of around 86,000 clones listed, about 93% are singletons. Here the sequenced sample was peripheral blood, taken in the first trimester of pregnancy. These receptors originate from a female donor with multiple sclerosis, enrolled in a pregnancy study.

This rearrangement joins TRBV21-1 to TRBJ2-3; TRBD2, the table's D call, lacks a check against the DNA. TRBV21-1 is described as a pseudogene. The CDR3 covers 19 residues. The DNA of the CDR3 is TGTGCCAGCAGCAAAGGGAAGGGCGAGCGGGAGGAGTACACAGATACGCAGTATTTT. Translating gives CASSKGKGEREEYTDTQYF.

This chain connects TRBV6-1 to TRBJ2-7; 7 nucleotides line up with TRBD1. The germline V gene encodes CDR1 MNHNS and CDR2 SASEGT. J was trimmed by 3 bases and V by 2 bases; bases with no gene match: 7. CDR3 length: 15 amino acids. The CDR3, as DNA: TGTGCCAGCAGTGAATATGAGGGGGCCCACTACGAGCAGTACTTC. Amino acids: CASSEYEGAHYEQYF.

V and J are TRBV7-9 and TRBJ1-2, with D possibly matching TRBD1 (5 bases). This CDR3 comprises 15 residues. Germline V gene lookup returns CDR1 SEHNR and CDR2 FQNEAQ (reference sequence). Trimming took 7 bases from V and 7 from J, leaving 22 bases between them. CDR3 in DNA: TGTGCCAGCACCGGCGTGATGGCAGGGTATGGTGGCTACACCTTC. Its protein is CASTGVMAGYGGYTF.

This clone was seen only once. The chain recombines TRBV18 with TRBJ2-5; D call uncertain. CDR3 length: 15 residues. The germline gives CDR1 KGHSH, CDR2 LQKENI. V was pared by 3 bases and J by 5 bases, with 16 bases between. The CDR3 nucleotides are TGTGCCAGCTCACCCTTGGCTGTATCGGAGGAGACCCAGTACTTC. Translated: CASSPLAVSEETQYF. Complete variable domain (other parts from reference TRBV18 and TRBJ2-5): NAGVMQNPRHLVRRRGQEARLRCSPMKGHSHVYWYRQLPEEGLKFMVYLQKENIIDESGMPKERFSAEFPKEGPSILRIQQVVRGDSAAYFCASSPLAVSEETQYFGPGTRLLVL.

This rearrangement joins TRBV4-1 to TRBJ1-4, with D maybe TRBD1 (6 bases). The germline V and J ends were trimmed by 0 bases and 8 bases, with 16 bases remaining between them. The CDR3 is made up of 16 amino acids. Germline V gene data show CDR1 as MGHRA and CDR2 as YSYEKL. The CDR3 reads CASSQEGGPRPEKLFF. CDR3 in DNA: TGCGCCAGCAGCCAAGAAGGGGGTCCCCGGCCCGAAAAACTGTTTTTT.

The chain has TRBV11-2 and TRBJ2-7; 7 bases are shared with TRBD2. The CDR3 sequence is 15 residues long. Germline lookup yields CDR1 SGHAT and CDR2 FQNNGV. V shed 2 bases and J 4 bases; nucleotides not matched to a gene: 8. CDR3 region: CASSLSRGSGYEQYF. The CDR3 DNA follows: TGTGCCAGCAGCTTATCGCGGGGGTCGGGGTACGAGCAGTACTTC.

The chain recombines TRBV5-1 with TRBJ2-7; no clear D gene. Germline V gives CDR1 SGHRS, CDR2 YFSETQ. Trimming took 4 bases from V and 0 from J, leaving 11 bases between them. This CDR3 is 14 amino acids long. This chain's CDR3 is CASSRGAVSYEQYF. The CDR3 DNA is TGCGCCAGCAGCCGCGGTGCCGTCTCCTACGAGCAGTACTTC.

The rearrangement uses TRBV9 and TRBJ1-1; D not resolved. The germline V gene has CDR1 SGDLS and CDR2 YYNGEE. The germline V and J ends were trimmed by 0 bases and 3 bases, with 9 bases remaining between them. The CDR3 has 14 amino acids. CDR3 region: CASSVGGDYTEAFF. The DNA of the CDR3 is TGTGCCAGCAGCGTAGGCGGCGATTACACTGAAGCTTTCTTT.

The rearrangement links TRBV7-3 to TRBJ2-1; a weak D match, TRBD1 (7 bases). Germline CDR1 reads SGHTA; CDR2 reads FQGTGA. The V gene lost 3 bases and the J gene lost 4 bases, with 10 bases spanning the gap. The CDR3 is made up of 14 amino acids. CDR3 nucleotide sequence: TGTGCCAGCAGCTTTGCAGGGGGGTACAATGAGCAGTTCTTC. Translation gives CASSFAGGYNEQFF.

The rearrangement uses TRBV5-1 and TRBJ2-3, with 7 nucleotides matching TRBD2. This CDR3 comprises 18 residues. Germline trimming cut 0 bases from V and 2 bases from J; bases unmatched to any gene: 12. From germline, CDR1 is SGHRS and CDR2 YFSETQ. CDR3 in DNA: TGCGCCAGCAGCTTGGCCAGGAAGGCCGGGAGGTTCACAGATACGCAGTATTTT. Translating it yields CASSLARKAGRFTDTQYF.

There are a few counts of this clone. The V and J genes are TRBV5-4 and TRBJ1-6, with 9 positions matching TRBD1. J lost 10 bases, V lost 3 bases, and 8 bases had no gene match. The V gene's germline CDR1 is SGHNT and CDR2 YYREEE (reference sequence). The CDR3 spans 15 residues. The CDR3 protein is CASSSGTGIGSPLHF. In DNA form, the CDR3 reads TGTGCCAGCAGCTCCGGGACAGGGATTGGATCACCCCTCCACTTT.

J is TRBJ1-5 and V is TRBV2; 8 bases agree with TRBD1. The V segment lost 1 base and the J segment 5 bases; nucleotides outside the gene matches: 7. Per germline, CDR1 SNHLY and CDR2 FYNNEI. CDR3 length: 16 residues. CDR3: CASSEGGRGPYQPQHF. DNA for the CDR3: TGTGCCAGCAGTGAAGGGGGCAGGGGGCCCTATCAGCCCCAGCATTTT.

This chain uses TRBV6-1 with TRBJ1-2, with TRBD1 identical over 7 bases. The germline V gene encodes CDR1 MNHNS and CDR2 SASEGT. The CDR3 consists of 17 residues. V trimming: 2 bases; J trimming: 1 base; junction bases outside the gene matches: 10. The CDR3 loop is CASSEYPGTAFNYGYTF. The CDR3 nucleotides are TGTGCCAGCAGTGAATACCCCGGGACAGCTTTTAACTATGGCTACACCTTC.

V usage is TRBV27 and J usage is TRBJ1-6, with D maybe TRBD1 (5 bases). From germline, CDR1 is MNHEY and CDR2 SMNVEV (reference sequence). The CDR3 runs to 16 residues. Trimming removed 2 bases from V and 1 base from J, with 9 bases in between. The CDR3 DNA reads as TGTGCCAGCAGTTTAGGGGGAGGATCCTATAATTCACCCCTCCACTTT. Amino acids: CASSLGGGSYNSPLHF.

J is TRBJ2-3 and V is TRBV6-5, with D perhaps TRBD2 (7 bases). Germline values: CDR1 MNHEY, CDR2 SVGAGI. The ends were cut back, 4 bases at V and 1 base at J, with 12 bases in the middle. This CDR3 has 15 amino acids. The DNA for the CDR3 is TGTGCCAGCAGTTCCCGGGGGGCCCGCACAGATACGCAGTATTTT. This encodes CASSSRGARTDTQYF.

This clone ranks as medium-sized (0.01 to 0.1%). The chain links TRBV4-2 to TRBJ2-1; a possible D gene is TRBD2 (6 bases). Trimming pared 0 bases from V and 2 bases from J, leaving 14 bases between. CDR1 and CDR2 from the germline V gene are LGHNA and YNFKEQ. This CDR3 has 17 amino acids. CDR3 amino acids: CASSQDRGLATYNEQFF. The CDR3 nucleotides are TGTGCCAGCAGCCAAGATCGTGGCCTAGCGACCTACAATGAGCAGTTCTTC.

The chain joins TRBV4-1 to TRBJ2-3, with a possible D match to TRBD1 (6 bases). The CDR3 covers 14 residues. CDR1 is MGHRA and CDR2 is YSYEKL in the germline V gene. V was trimmed by 2 bases and J by 4 bases, leaving 10 bases between them. The CDR3 protein is CASSQTRGSDTQYF. The CDR3 region has the DNA TGCGCCAGCAGCCAAACTAGGGGGTCAGATACGCAGTATTTT.

The chain combines TRBV7-9 with TRBJ1-3, with no clear D. The CDR3 totals 14 residues. Germline assignment: CDR1 SEHNR and CDR2 FQNEAQ (reference sequence). The ends were cut back, 10 bases at V and 0 bases at J, with 13 bases in the middle. CDR3 sequence reads: CATYPRNSGNTIYF. The CDR3 DNA follows: TGTGCCACCTACCCGCGGAACTCTGGAAACACCATATATTTT. The full variable domain, completed using reference TRBV7-9 and TRBJ1-3, is DTGVSQNPRHKITKRGQNVTFRCDPISEHNRLYWYRQTLGQGPEFLTYFQNEAQLEKSRLLSDRFSAERPKGSFSTLEIQRTEQGDSAMYLCATYPRNSGNTIYFGEGSWLTVV.

This clone was counted a few times. J is TRBJ2-7 and V is TRBV9; D is unresolved. With 0 bases removed from V and 2 bases from J, the gap between germline ends came to 9 bases. Germline CDR1 reads SGDLS; CDR2 reads YYNGEE. This CDR3 is built from 14 residues. The CDR3 loop reads CASSVGIEAYEQYF. CDR3 nucleotide sequence: TGTGCCAGCAGCGTAGGGATAGAGGCCTACGAGCAGTACTTC. The full variable domain, in which reference TRBV9 and TRBJ2-7 provide the parts outside the CDR3, is DSGVTQTPKHLITATGQRVTLRCSPRSGDLSVYWYQQSLDQGLQFLIQYYNGEERAKGNILERFSAQQFPDLHSELNLSSLELGDSALYFCASSVGIEAYEQYFGPGTRLTVT.

This rearrangement joins TRBV9 to TRBJ1-3, with a tentative D call TRBD1 (5 bases). CDR3 length: 13 amino acids. Trimming pared 0 bases from V and 8 bases from J, leaving 9 bases between. Germline CDR1 is SGDLS and CDR2 is YYNGEE. The CDR3, as DNA: TGTGCCAGCAGCGTAGGCGGGGGAGACACCATATATTTT. Protein sequence: CASSVGGGDTIYF.

This clone was seen a few times. V is TRBV18 and J is TRBJ1-4; the match to TRBD1 covers 9 bases. The CDR3 contains 14 residues. The germline CDR1 and CDR2 sequences are KGHSH and LQKENI. With V trimmed by 3 bases and J by 6 bases, 2 bases remained unmatched. The CDR3 reads CASSPRTGDEKLFF. CDR3 in DNA: TGTGCCAGCTCACCCCGGACAGGGGATGAAAAACTGTTTTTT.

In this sample, this clone turned up once. This chain connects TRBV6-5 to TRBJ2-2, with 8 bases matching TRBD1. CDR1 is MNHEY and CDR2 is SVGAGI in the germline V gene. There are 12 residues in the CDR3. The V segment lost 10 bases and the J segment 4 bases; nucleotides outside the gene matches: 2. Written as DNA, the CDR3 is TGTGCCATCACAGGGGGCACCGGGGAGCTGTTTTTT. This encodes CAITGGTGELFF.

The chain uses TRBV5-1 and TRBJ2-5; maybe TRBD2 (6 bases). There are 18 residues in the CDR3. Trimming removed 2 bases at V and 9 bases at J, with 29 bases between. Germline V gives CDR1 SGHRS, CDR2 YFSETQ. The CDR3 loop reads CASSFPRTGARVAQAQYF. The CDR3 DNA follows: TGCGCCAGCAGCTTCCCCAGAACGGGAGCGCGAGTGGCCCAGGCCCAGTACTTC.

The V and J genes are TRBV6-1 and TRBJ2-7; 8 nucleotides line up with TRBD1. The CDR3 runs 14 residues. CDR1 and CDR2 from the germline V gene are MNHNS and SASEGT. V lost 6 bases to trimming and J lost 3 bases; unmatched junction nucleotides: 7. The CDR3 loop is CASRVDRAYYEQYF. Here the CDR3 DNA reads TGTGCCAGCAGGGTGGACAGGGCCTACTACGAGCAGTACTTC.

The chain has TRBV2 and TRBJ2-1, with 11 bases that match TRBD2. Losses at the gene ends were 1 base for V and 9 bases for J; bases not matched to a gene: 5. Germline V lookup: CDR1 SNHLY, CDR2 FYNNEI. The CDR3 is 15 residues long. CDR3 loop: CASSEVLAGEVEQFF. Written as DNA, the CDR3 is TGTGCCAGCAGTGAAGTACTAGCGGGAGAGGTTGAGCAGTTCTTC.

The V and J genes are TRBV2 and TRBJ2-1; possible D gene TRBD1, 5 bases. Germline V gives CDR1 SNHLY, CDR2 FYNNEI. The CDR3 loop spans 13 amino acids. V gave up 7 bases and J gave up 10 bases, with 17 bases separating them. CDR3 coding DNA: TGTGCCAGCATCCGCCAGGGTGAGGTCGAGCAGTTCTTC. Translated: CASIRQGEVEQFF.

This chain connects TRBV6-6 to TRBJ1-3; 7 bases map to TRBD1. Losses at the gene ends were 0 bases for V and 2 bases for J; bases not matched to a gene: 1. The CDR3 length is 15 residues. The V gene's germline CDR1 is MNHNY and CDR2 SVGAGI (reference sequence). The CDR3 sequence: CASSYSTGTGNTIYF. The CDR3 coding sequence is TGTGCCAGCAGTTACTCGACAGGGACTGGAAACACCATATATTTT.

This rearrangement joins TRBV9 to TRBJ2-5, with 7 bases lining up with TRBD2. The J call may be incorrect, as the DNA end agrees better with TRBJ2-7. Germline V gene data show CDR1 as SGDLS and CDR2 as YYNGEE. The CDR3 contains 15 residues. CDR3 amino acids: CASSSREGPSYEQYF. CDR3 in DNA: TGTGCCAGCAGCTCTAGGGAGGGTCCATCCTACGAGCAGTACTTC.

This chain uses TRBV11-3 with TRBJ2-7; TRBD1 is a possible D gene (6 bases). The CDR3 loop spans 16 amino acids. Germline V gene sequence: CDR1 SGHNT, CDR2 YENEEA. V lost 1 base to trimming and J lost 0 bases, with 13 bases between them. CDR3 nucleotides: TGTGCCAGCAGCTTAGGGGGGACATGGGACTCCTACGAGCAGTACTTC. Protein: CASSLGGTWDSYEQYF.

The chain recombines TRBV9 with TRBJ2-7, with 8 bases lining up with TRBD2. Per germline, CDR1 SGDLS and CDR2 YYNGEE. V lost 4 bases to trimming and J lost 2 bases; unmatched junction nucleotides: 5. The CDR3 is 14 amino acids. CDR3 DNA: TGTGCCAGCAGCCCGTCGGGGGGGGCCTACGAGCAGTACTTC. Translated: CASSPSGGAYEQYF.

The rearrangement uses TRBV18 and TRBJ2-3; 11 bases line up with TRBD1. Per the germline V gene, CDR1 is KGHSH and CDR2 is LQKENI. The CDR3 contains 17 residues. The trim removed 6 bases at V and 4 bases at J, leaving 12 bases unmatched. CDR3 DNA sequence: TGTGCCAGCTCCCCGGACAGGGGGCATTTAGGGGCAGATACGCAGTATTTT. This sequence encodes CASSPDRGHLGADTQYF. Full variable domain (remainder filled in from reference TRBV18 and TRBJ2-3): NAGVMQNPRHLVRRRGQEARLRCSPMKGHSHVYWYRQLPEEGLKFMVYLQKENIIDESGMPKERFSAEFPKEGPSILRIQQVVRGDSAAYFCASSPDRGHLGADTQYFGPGTRLTVL.

The chain has TRBV5-4 and TRBJ1-2; 12 bases fit TRBD1. Germline CDR1 SGHNT, CDR2 YYREEE (reference sequence). V trimming: 4 bases; J trimming: 8 bases; junction bases outside the gene matches: 15. CDR3 size: 17 residues. The CDR3 DNA is TGTGCCAGCAGCAGCGTTAGGGGGGACAGGGGGCGCCGGGGCTACACCTTC. It encodes CASSSVRGDRGRRGYTF.